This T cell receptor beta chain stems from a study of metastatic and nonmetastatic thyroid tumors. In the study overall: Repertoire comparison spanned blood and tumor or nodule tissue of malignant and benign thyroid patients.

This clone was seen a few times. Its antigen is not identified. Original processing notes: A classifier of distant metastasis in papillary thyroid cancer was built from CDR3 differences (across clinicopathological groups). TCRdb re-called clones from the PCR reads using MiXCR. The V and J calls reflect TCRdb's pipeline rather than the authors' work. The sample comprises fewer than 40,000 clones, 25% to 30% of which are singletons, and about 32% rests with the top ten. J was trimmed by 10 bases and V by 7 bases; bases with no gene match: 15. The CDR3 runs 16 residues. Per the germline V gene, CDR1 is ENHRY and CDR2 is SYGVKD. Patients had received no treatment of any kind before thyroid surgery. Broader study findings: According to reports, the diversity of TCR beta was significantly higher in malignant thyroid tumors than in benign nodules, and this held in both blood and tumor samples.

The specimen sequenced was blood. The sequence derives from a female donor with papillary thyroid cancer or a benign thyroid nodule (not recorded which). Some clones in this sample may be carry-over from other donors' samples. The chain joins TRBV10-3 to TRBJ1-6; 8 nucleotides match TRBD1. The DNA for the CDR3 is TGTGCCATCAACGTAGATGGACAGGGTAGGACGTCACCCCTCCACTTT. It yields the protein CAINVDGQGRTSPLHF.